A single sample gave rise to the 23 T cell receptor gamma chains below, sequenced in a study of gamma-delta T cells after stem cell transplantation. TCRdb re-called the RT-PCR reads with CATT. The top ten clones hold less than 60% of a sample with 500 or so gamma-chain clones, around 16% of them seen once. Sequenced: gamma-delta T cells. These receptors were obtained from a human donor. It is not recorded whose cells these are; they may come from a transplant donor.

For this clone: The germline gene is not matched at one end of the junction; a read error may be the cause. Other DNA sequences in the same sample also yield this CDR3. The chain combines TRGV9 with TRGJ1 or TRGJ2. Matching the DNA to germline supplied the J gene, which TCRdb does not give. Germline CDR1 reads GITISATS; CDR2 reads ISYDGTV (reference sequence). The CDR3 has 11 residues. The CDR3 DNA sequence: TGTGCCCTGTGGGGAGATTATAAGAAACTCTTT. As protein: CALWGDYKKLF.

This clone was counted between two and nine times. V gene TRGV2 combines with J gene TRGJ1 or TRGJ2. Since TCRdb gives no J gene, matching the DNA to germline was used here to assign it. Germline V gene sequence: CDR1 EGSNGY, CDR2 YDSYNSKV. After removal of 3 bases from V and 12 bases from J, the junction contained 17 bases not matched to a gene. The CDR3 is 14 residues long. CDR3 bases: TGTGCCACCTGGGACTCCCCCGTGGGTATAAGGAAACTCTTT. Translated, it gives CATWDSPVGIRKLF.

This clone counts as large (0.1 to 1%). CDR3 nucleotide sequence: TGTGCCTTGTGGGAGGTGAAAGAGTTGGGCAAAAAAATCAAGGTATTT. Encoded protein: CALWEVKELGKKIKVF. J is TRGJP and V is TRGV9. TCRdb lists no J gene, so it was determined here by aligning the DNA to germline. Germline CDR1 is GITISATS and CDR2 is ISYDGTV (reference sequence). Germline trimming cut 0 bases from V and 5 bases from J; bases unmatched to any gene: 1. The CDR3 is made up of 16 amino acids.

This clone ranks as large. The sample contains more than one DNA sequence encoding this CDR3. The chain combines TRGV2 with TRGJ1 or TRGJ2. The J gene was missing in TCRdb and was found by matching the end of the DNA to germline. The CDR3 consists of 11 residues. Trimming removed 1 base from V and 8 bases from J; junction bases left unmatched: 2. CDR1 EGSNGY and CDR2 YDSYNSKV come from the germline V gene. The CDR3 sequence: CATWDGDKKLF. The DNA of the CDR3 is TGTGCCACCTGGGACGGAGATAAGAAACTCTTT.

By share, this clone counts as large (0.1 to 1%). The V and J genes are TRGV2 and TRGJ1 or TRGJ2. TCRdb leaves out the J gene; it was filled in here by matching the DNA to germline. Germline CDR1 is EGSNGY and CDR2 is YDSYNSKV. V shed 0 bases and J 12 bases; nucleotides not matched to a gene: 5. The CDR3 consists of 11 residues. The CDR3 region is CATWDGLGKLF. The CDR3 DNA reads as TGTGCCACCTGGGACGGGCTGGGGAAACTCTTT.

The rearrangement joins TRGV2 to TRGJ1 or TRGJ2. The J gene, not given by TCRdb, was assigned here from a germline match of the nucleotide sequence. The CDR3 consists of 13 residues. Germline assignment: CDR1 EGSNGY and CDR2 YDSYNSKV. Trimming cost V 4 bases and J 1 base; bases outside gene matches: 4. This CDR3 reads CATWEFNYYKKLF. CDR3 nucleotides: TGTGCCACCTGGGAATTTAATTATTATAAGAAACTCTTT.

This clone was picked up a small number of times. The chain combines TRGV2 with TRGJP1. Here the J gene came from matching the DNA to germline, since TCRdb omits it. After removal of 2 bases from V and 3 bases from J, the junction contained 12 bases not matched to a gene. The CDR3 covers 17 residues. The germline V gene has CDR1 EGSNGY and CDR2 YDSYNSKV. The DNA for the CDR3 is TGTGCCACCTGGGACGTGGTGAATAGGGCCACTGGTTGGTTCAAGATATTT. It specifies CATWDVVNRATGWFKIF.

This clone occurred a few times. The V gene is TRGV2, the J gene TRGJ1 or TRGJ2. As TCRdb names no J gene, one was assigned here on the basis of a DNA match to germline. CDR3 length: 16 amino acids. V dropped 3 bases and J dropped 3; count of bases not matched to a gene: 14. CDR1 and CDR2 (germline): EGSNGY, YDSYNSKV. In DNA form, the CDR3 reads TGTGCCACCTGGGACTTCAGCCAAGGAAGTTATTATAAGAAACTCTTT. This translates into CATWDFSQGSYYKKLF.

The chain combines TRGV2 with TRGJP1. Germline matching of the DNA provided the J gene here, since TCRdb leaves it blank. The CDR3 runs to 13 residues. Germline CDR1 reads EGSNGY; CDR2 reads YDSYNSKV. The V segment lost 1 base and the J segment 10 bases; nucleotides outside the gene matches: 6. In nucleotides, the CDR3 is TGTGCCACCTGGGACGGCCGTTTTTGGTTCAAGATATTT. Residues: CATWDGRFWFKIF.

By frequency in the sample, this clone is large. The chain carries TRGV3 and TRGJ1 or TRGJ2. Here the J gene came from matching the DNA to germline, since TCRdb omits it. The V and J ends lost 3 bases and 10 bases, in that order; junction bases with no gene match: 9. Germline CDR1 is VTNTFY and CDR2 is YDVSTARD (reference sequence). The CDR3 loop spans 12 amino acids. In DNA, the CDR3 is TGTGCCACCTGGGACTGGAGGGGGAAGAAACTCTTT. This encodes CATWDWRGKKLF.

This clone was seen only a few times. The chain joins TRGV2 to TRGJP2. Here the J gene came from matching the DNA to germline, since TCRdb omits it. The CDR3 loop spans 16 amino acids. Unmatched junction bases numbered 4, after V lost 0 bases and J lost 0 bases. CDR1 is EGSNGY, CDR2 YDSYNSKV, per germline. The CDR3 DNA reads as TGTGCCACCTGGGACGGGAAAAATAGTAGTGATTGGATCAAGACGTTT. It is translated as CATWDGKNSSDWIKTF.

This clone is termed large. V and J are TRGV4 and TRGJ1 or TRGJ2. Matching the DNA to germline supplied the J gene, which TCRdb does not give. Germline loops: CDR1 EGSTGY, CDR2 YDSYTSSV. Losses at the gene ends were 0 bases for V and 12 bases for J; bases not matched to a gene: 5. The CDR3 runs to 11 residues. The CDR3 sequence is CATWDGRLKLF. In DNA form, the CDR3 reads TGTGCCACCTGGGATGGGCGGTTGAAACTCTTT.

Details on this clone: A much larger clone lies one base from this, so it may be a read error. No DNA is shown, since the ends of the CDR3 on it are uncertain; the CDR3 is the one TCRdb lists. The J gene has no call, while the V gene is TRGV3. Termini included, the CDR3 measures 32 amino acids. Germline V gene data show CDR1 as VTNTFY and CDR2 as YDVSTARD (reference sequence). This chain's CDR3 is CATWDRRVIIRNSLAVEQHLLSQASIGRIQHF.

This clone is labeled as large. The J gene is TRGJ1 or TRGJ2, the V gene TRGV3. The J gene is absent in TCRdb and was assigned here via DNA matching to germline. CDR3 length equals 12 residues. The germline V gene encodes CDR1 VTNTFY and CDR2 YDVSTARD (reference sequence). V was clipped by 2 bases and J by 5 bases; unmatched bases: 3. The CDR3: CATWDTDYKKLF. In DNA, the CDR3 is TGTGCCACCTGGGACACCGATTATAAGAAACTCTTT.

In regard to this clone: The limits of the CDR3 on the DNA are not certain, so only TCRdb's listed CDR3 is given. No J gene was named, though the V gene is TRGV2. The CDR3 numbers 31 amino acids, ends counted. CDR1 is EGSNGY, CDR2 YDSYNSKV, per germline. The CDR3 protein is CAAWDGRSIRNSLAVEQHLLSQVSIGRIQHF.

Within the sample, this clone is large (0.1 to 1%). CDR3 sequence reads: CATWDSDWIKTF. CDR3 in DNA: TGTGCCACCTGGGATAGTGATTGGATCAAGACGTTT. This chain connects TRGV8 to TRGJP2. Assignment of the J gene here rests on matching the DNA to germline, because TCRdb gives none. Unmatched junction bases numbered 0, after V lost 1 base and J lost 7 bases. The CDR3 consists of 12 residues. CDR1 and CDR2 from the germline V gene are VENAVY and YDSYNSRV.

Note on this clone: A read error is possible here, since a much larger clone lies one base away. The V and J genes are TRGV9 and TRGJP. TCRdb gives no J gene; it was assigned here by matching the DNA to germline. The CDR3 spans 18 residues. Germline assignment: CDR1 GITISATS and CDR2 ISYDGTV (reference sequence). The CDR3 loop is CASWEVQVKELGKKIKVF. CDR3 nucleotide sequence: TGTGCCTCGTGGGAGGTGCAGGTTAAGGAGTTGGGCAAAAAAATCAAGGTATTT.

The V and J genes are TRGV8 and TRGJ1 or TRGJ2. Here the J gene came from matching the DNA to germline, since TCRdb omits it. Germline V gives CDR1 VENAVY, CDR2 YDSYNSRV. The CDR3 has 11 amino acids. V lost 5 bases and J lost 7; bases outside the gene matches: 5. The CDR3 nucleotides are TGTGCCACCTGGGGATGGTATAAGAAACTCTTT. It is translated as CATWGWYKKLF.

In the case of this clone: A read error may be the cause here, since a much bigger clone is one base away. The CDR3 spells CALREVRRLGKKIKVF. The CDR3 nucleotides read TGTGCCTTGCGGGAGGTGCGTAGGTTGGGCAAAAAAATCAAGGTATTT. V usage is TRGV9 and J usage is TRGJP. In the absence of a J gene in TCRdb, the DNA was matched to germline to assign it here. Germline V lookup: CDR1 GITISATS, CDR2 ISYDGTV (reference sequence). The CDR3 sequence is 16 residues long.

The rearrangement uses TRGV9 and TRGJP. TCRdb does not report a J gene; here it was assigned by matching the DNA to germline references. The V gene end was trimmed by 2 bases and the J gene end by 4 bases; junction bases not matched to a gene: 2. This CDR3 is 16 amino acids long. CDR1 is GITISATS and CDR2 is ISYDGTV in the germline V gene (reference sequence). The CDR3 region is CALWEDQELGKKIKVF. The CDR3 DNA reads TGTGCCTTGTGGGAGGATCAAGAGTTGGGCAAAAAAATCAAGGTATTT.

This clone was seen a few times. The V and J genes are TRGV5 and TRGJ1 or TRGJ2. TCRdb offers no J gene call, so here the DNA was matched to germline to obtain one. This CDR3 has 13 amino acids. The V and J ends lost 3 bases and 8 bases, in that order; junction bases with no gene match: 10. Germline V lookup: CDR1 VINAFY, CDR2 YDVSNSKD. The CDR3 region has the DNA TGTGCCACCTGGGACGGTCTGGGGGATAAGAAACTCTTT. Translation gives CATWDGLGDKKLF.

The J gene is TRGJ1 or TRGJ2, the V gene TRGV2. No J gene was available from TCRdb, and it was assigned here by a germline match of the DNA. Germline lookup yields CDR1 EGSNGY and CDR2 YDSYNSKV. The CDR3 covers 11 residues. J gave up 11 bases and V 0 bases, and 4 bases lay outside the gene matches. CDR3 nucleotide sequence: TGTGCCACCTGGGACGGGCAGGAGAAACTCTTT. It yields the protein CATWDGQEKLF.

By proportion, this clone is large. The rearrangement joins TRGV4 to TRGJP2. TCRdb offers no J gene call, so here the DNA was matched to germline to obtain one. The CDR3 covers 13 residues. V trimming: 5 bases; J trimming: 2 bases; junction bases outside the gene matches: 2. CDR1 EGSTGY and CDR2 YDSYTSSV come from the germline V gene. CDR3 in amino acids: CATWASSDWIKTF. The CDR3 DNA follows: TGTGCCACCTGGGCCAGTAGTGATTGGATCAAGACGTTT.